The 16 T cell receptor beta chains reported below all come from one sample, sequenced in a study of long-term antiretroviral therapy in people with HIV. Version v3.0 of the immunoSEQ assay was performed at survey level. The assay was immunoSEQ multiplex PCR, and TCRdb's table has in-frame clones only and misses some. This table holds 25,000 or so clones, over 75% found once. Sequenced here: unsorted PBMCs, sampled 0.5 years after starting antiretroviral therapy. These receptors were taken from a woman aged 18-29 years with HIV.

The table lists this clone with a count of one. This rearrangement joins TRBV27 to TRBJ2-1, with D perhaps TRBD2 (5 bases). Between the trimmed V and J ends, which lost 3 bases and 0 bases, there was a span of 12 bases. Germline V gives CDR1 MNHEY, CDR2 SMNVEV (reference sequence). The CDR3 consists of 16 residues. CDR3 region: CASSLRGLLSYNEQFF. In nucleotides, the CDR3 is TGTGCCAGCAGTTTGAGAGGGCTCCTCTCCTACAATGAGCAGTTCTTC.

This chain uses TRBV7-9 with TRBJ2-2; TRBD1 matches 8 bases. Germline CDR1 reads SEHNR; CDR2 reads FQNEAQ (reference sequence). The CDR3 loop spans 16 amino acids. V lost 3 bases and J lost 8; bases outside the gene matches: 11. As DNA, the CDR3 is TGTGCCAGCAGCTTGGTAGGACAGGGACCTCGTGGGGAGCTGTTTTTT. Amino acids: CASSLVGQGPRGELFF.

J is TRBJ2-3 and V is TRBV28, with TRBD1 as a possible D gene (6 bases). From germline, CDR1 is MDHEN and CDR2 SYDVKM. With 1 base removed from V and 1 base from J, the gap between germline ends came to 12 bases. The CDR3 runs 16 residues. The CDR3 region is CASSLLLGQRTDTQYF. The CDR3 DNA is TGTGCCAGCAGTTTATTGCTAGGACAGCGCACAGATACGCAGTATTTT.

The chain recombines TRBV6-5 with TRBJ1-2; D remains unclear. Trimming pared 6 bases from V and 6 bases from J, leaving 17 bases between. CDR3 length: 14 amino acids. Germline CDR1 is MNHEY and CDR2 is SVGAGI. CDR3 sequence (DNA): TGTGCCAGCAGGCCCGTCGGGGTCTACGATGGCTACACCTTC. It yields the protein CASRPVGVYDGYTF.

The V call is TRBV7-8, the J call TRBJ2-3, with 11 positions matching TRBD2. Trimming at V came to 5 bases and at J to 3 bases, leaving 13 bases not matched to a gene. CDR1 is SGHVS and CDR2 is FQNEAQ in the germline V gene. There are 18 residues in the CDR3. Here the CDR3 DNA reads TGTGCCAGCAGCCAAATCCCCGGACTAGCGGGTGTTACAGATACGCAGTATTTT. Translated: CASSQIPGLAGVTDTQYF.

The rearrangement uses TRBV11-1 and TRBJ2-2; D may be TRBD1 (5 bases). Trimming shortened V by 3 bases and J by 1 base, and 12 bases separated the two germline ends. Germline-derived CDR1 and CDR2 are SGHAT and FQDESV (reference sequence). The length of the CDR3 is 16 residues. The CDR3 nucleotides read TGTGCCAGCAGCTTGCGGTTGGGGCAGAACACCGGGGAGCTGTTTTTT. Protein product: CASSLRLGQNTGELFF.

This clone is a singleton in its sample. The V and J genes are TRBV10-3 and TRBJ2-3, with D perhaps TRBD2 (5 bases). CDR3 length equals 18 residues. CDR1 is ENHRY and CDR2 is SYGVKD in the germline V gene. The V end was cut by 0 bases, the J end by 0 bases, with 16 bases between. The CDR3 protein is CAISESGGTDWSTDTQYF. For the CDR3, the DNA is TGTGCCATCAGTGAGTCCGGCGGAACGGACTGGAGCACAGATACGCAGTATTTT.

V and J are TRBV29-1 and TRBJ1-4, with 7 bases that match TRBD1. The CDR3 runs to 15 residues. The germline CDR1 and CDR2 sequences are SQVTM and ANQGSEA. Trimming removed 1 base from V and 6 bases from J; junction bases left unmatched: 8. DNA of the CDR3: TGCAGCGTTGAAGTAGAGGGGGCTTGGGATGAAAAACTGTTTTTT. Protein product: CSVEVEGAWDEKLFF.

The V and J genes are TRBV6-5 and TRBJ1-2; D not certain. CDR1 MNHEY and CDR2 SVGAGI come from the germline V gene. The CDR3 is 14 amino acids. V was pared by 6 bases and J by 2 bases, with 13 bases between. The CDR3 bases are TGTGCCAGCAGCGAAAGGACGGGCAACTATGGCTACACCTTC. Its translation is CASSERTGNYGYTF.

Details on this clone: A read error may account for a junction end that differs from germline. The chain combines TRBV5-1 with TRBJ1-4; D gene unclear. The CDR3 sequence is 14 residues long. Germline CDR1 SGHRS, CDR2 YFSETQ. The CDR3 loop reads CASSLYQTSEKLFF. As DNA, the CDR3 is TGCGCCAGCAGCCTCTATCAAACTAGTGAAAAACTGTTTTTT.

The chain recombines TRBV9 with TRBJ2-1, with TRBD2 identical over 8 bases. V was clipped by 4 bases and J by 1 base; unmatched bases: 7. CDR3 length: 16 amino acids. In germline, CDR1 is SGDLS, CDR2 YYNGEE. The CDR3 coding sequence is TGTGCCAGCAGCCTGCGACCTAGCGGGTCCTACAATGAGCAGTTCTTC. Protein sequence: CASSLRPSGSYNEQFF.

This clone was counted a single time. The CDR3 region has the DNA TGCGCCAGCAGCCAAGTCCAATGGGGAGTAGGCTACACCTTC. It specifies CASSQVQWGVGYTF. The rearrangement links TRBV4-3 to TRBJ1-2; no clear D. Deletions cut 1 base from V and 8 bases from J, with 14 bases between. Germline V gives CDR1 LGHNA, CDR2 YSLEER. The CDR3 spans 14 residues.

For this clone: Additional DNA sequences in this sample encode the identical CDR3. The chain recombines TRBV19 with TRBJ1-2; a possible D gene is TRBD1 (5 bases). This CDR3 comprises 13 residues. Trimming cost V 5 bases and J 2 bases, with 9 bases left between them. Germline values: CDR1 LNHDA, CDR2 SQIVND (reference sequence). CDR3 loop: CASSSTVNYGYTF. CDR3 bases: TGTGCCAGTAGTTCGACAGTCAACTATGGCTACACCTTC.

V is TRBV7-6 and J is TRBJ2-3, with 9 bases that match TRBD2. The J segment lost 8 bases and the V segment lost 4 bases, leaving 7 bases of the junction unmatched. Looked up from germline, CDR1 is SGHVS and CDR2 is FNYEAQ. This CDR3 region has 14 residues. CDR3 nucleotides: TGTGCCAGCAGCTCCGGGACTAGCTCCGCTACGCAGTATTTT. Protein: CASSSGTSSATQYF.

The chain is built from TRBV5-1 and TRBJ1-6; 8 bases map to TRBD1. The J segment lost 9 bases and the V segment lost 4 bases, leaving 6 bases of the junction unmatched. Germline V gives CDR1 SGHRS, CDR2 YFSETQ. CDR3 length equals 14 residues. The CDR3 sequence is CASSPGQVGSPLHF. The CDR3 region has the DNA TGCGCCAGCAGCCCGGGACAGGTTGGTTCACCCCTCCACTTT.

J is TRBJ2-7 and V is TRBV28; TRBD1 aligns across 10 bases. Trimming cost V 7 bases and J 6 bases; bases outside gene matches: 9. This CDR3 comprises 14 residues. Germline values: CDR1 MDHEN, CDR2 SYDVKM. CDR3 sequence reads: CASTPGTGEFEQYF. The CDR3 DNA reads as TGTGCCAGCACCCCCGGGACAGGGGAGTTCGAGCAGTACTTC.